This T cell receptor beta chain was retrieved from a study of blood T cell repertoires in COVID-19. Original processing notes: By means of reference gene primer amplification, nucleated cell counts were estimated. Profiled with immunoSEQ multiplex PCR; TCRdb holds only in-frame clones, not every one. Clone size and the V and J calls come from that table; the DNA yielded D and trimming. The sample includes a few hundred thousand clones, around 92% of them seen just once. The germline V and J ends were trimmed by 0 bases and 4 bases, with 12 bases remaining between them. This CDR3 comprises 16 residues. From germline, CDR1 is KGHSH and CDR2 LQKENI. Grouping used clinical history reported by participants in a survey and questionnaire.

Sequences were obtained from PBMCs or T cells enriched from blood (not recorded which). The V gene is TRBV18, the J gene TRBJ2-2; tentatively, D is TRBD2 (6 bases). The clonotype originates from a woman between 25 and 40 years old who had recovered from COVID-19. The CDR3 nucleotides are TGTGCCAGCTCACCACCTCGGGAGTCAGGCACCGGGGAGCTGTTTTTT. Its protein is CASSPPRESGTGELFF.